Described below is a single TCR beta chain sequence and its context. As handled by the study authors: Amplification from reference gene primers served as the basis for estimated nucleated cell counts. Generated by immunoSEQ multiplex PCR, the TCRdb table keeps only in-frame clones and is missing some. The D gene and trimming were derived from the DNA, and the V and J assignments and clone size from that table. The sample shows 100,000 to 150,000 clones, around nine tenths of them seen only once. The sample comes from a study of blood T cell repertoires in COVID-19. About the study: Sites across the United States, Italy and Spain contributed samples from acute and convalescent COVID-19. Nucleic acid was either cDNA or gDNA, and it came from T cells, B-cell-depleted T cells, or PBMCs.

This clonotype was obtained from a man over 45 with active or convalescent COVID-19. The sample comprised peripheral blood.

CDR3 amino acids: CASSLGGGYGYTF. The CDR3 DNA sequence: TGTGCCAGCAGTCTTGGGGGAGGCTATGGCTACACCTTC. The V and J genes are TRBV25-1 and TRBJ1-2, with D tentatively TRBD1 (5 bases). V was clipped by 5 bases and J by 4 bases, with 11 bases between them. CDR1 is MGHDK and CDR2 is SYGVNS in the germline V gene. This CDR3 has 13 residues.